These 23 T cell receptor beta chains were sequenced from one sample in a study of OX40 agonist ivuxolimab in advanced cancers. Profiling relied on immunoSEQ multiplex PCR, and the TCRdb table lists in-frame clones only, not all of them. The sample lists some 70,000 clones, 85% occurring once. The sequencing used CD4+ or CD8+ T cells sorted from blood, collected in a trial of the OX40 agonist ivuxolimab. Source of these receptors: an adult with an advanced solid tumor such as melanoma, head and neck, liver or kidney cancer.

This sequence joins TRBV29-1 and TRBJ1-2; D is ambiguous. The CDR3 totals 16 residues. Trimming shortened V by 0 bases and J by 3 bases, and 17 bases separated the two germline ends. Germline CDR1 reads SQVTM; CDR2 reads ANQGSEA. CDR3 protein: CSVEDLRVGVDYGYTF. In DNA form, the CDR3 reads TGCAGCGTTGAAGACCTCCGAGTAGGTGTAGACTATGGCTACACCTTC.

The gene calls are TRBV6-1 and TRBJ2-3; D uncertain. Germline values: CDR1 MNHNS, CDR2 SASEGT. The CDR3 runs to 15 residues. Trimming took off 2 bases at V and 2 bases at J, with 11 bases between the two ends. The CDR3 is CASSEFGLPTDTQYF. In DNA form, the CDR3 reads TGTGCCAGCAGTGAATTTGGCCTCCCCACAGATACGCAGTATTTT.

The chain employs TRBV6-1 and TRBJ2-5; D is undetermined. This CDR3 has 12 residues. The V end lost 6 bases, the J end lost 2 bases, and 7 bases lay between the germline ends. CDR1 and CDR2 from the germline V gene are MNHNS and SASEGT. The CDR3 DNA reads as TGTGCCAGCAGAGTGGTTCAAGAGACCCAGTACTTC. Protein sequence: CASRVVQETQYF.

V gene TRBV11-2 combines with J gene TRBJ2-7; TRBD2 aligns across 9 bases. Trimming at V came to 5 bases and at J to 2 bases, leaving 4 bases not matched to a gene. The length of the CDR3 is 14 residues. Germline CDR1 reads SGHAT; CDR2 reads FQNNGV. CDR3 in amino acids: CASSLLAGPYEQYF. CDR3 sequence (DNA): TGTGCCAGCAGCCTGCTAGCGGGGCCCTACGAGCAGTACTTC.

A few counts support this clone. The chain has TRBV6-5 and TRBJ2-2; either TRBD1 or TRBD2 may fit D (5 bases each). The CDR3 consists of 13 residues. The V end lost 2 bases, the J end lost 9 bases, and 10 bases lay between the germline ends. Germline V lookup: CDR1 MNHEY, CDR2 SVGAGI. DNA of the CDR3: TGTGCCAGCAGTTACGAGGGGCCGAGGGAGCTGTTTTTT. Its translation: CASSYEGPRELFF.

The J gene is TRBJ1-1, the V gene TRBV2; 7 nucleotides agree with TRBD1. This CDR3 is 14 amino acids long. The trim removed 9 bases at V and 7 bases at J, leaving 14 bases unmatched. Germline V CDR1 and CDR2: SNHLY, FYNNEI. The CDR3 here is CASNRFNRGFEAFF. DNA for the CDR3: TGTGCCAGTAACCGATTTAACAGGGGTTTTGAAGCTTTCTTT.

The chain uses TRBV9 and TRBJ2-5, with 9 bases that match TRBD2. CDR1 and CDR2 (germline): SGDLS, YYNGEE. The CDR3 runs 17 residues. Losses at the gene ends were 5 bases for V and 0 bases for J; bases not matched to a gene: 11. This CDR3 reads CASSDDLAGAYQETQYF. In DNA form, the CDR3 reads TGTGCCAGCAGTGACGACTTAGCGGGGGCGTACCAAGAGACCCAGTACTTC.

The gene calls are TRBV5-4 and TRBJ2-5; TRBD2 agrees at 7 bases. The CDR3 is made up of 15 amino acids. The V and J ends lost 4 bases and 2 bases, in that order; junction bases with no gene match: 8. CDR1 is SGHNT and CDR2 is YYREEE in the germline V gene (reference sequence). CDR3 nucleotides: TGTGCCAGCAGCAGTAAGCGGGGAGCTCAAGAGACCCAGTACTTC. This codes for CASSSKRGAQETQYF.

J is TRBJ1-3 and V is TRBV6-5; no definite D call. The CDR3 is made up of 15 amino acids. Deletions cut 6 bases from V and 2 bases from J, with 14 bases between. From germline, CDR1 is MNHEY and CDR2 SVGAGI. CDR3 sequence: CASSSQVPPGNTIYF. CDR3 bases: TGTGCCAGCAGCTCTCAGGTTCCCCCTGGAAACACCATATATTTT.

The chain has TRBV7-6 and TRBJ1-1; D is unclear. CDR1 is SGHVS, CDR2 FNYEAQ, per germline. Trimming took off 3 bases at V and 4 bases at J, with 12 bases between the two ends. The CDR3 consists of 14 residues. CDR3 residues: CASSFSGETTEAFF. The CDR3 DNA sequence: TGTGCCAGCAGCTTTTCCGGGGAGACCACTGAAGCTTTCTTT. The complete variable domain, with remaining parts taken from reference TRBV7-6 and TRBJ1-1, reads GAGVSQSPRYKVTKRGQDVALRCDPISGHVSLYWYRQALGQGPEFLTYFNYEAQQDKSGLPNDRFSAERPEGSISTLTIQRTEQRDSAMYRCASSFSGETTEAFFGQGTRLTVV.

The J gene is TRBJ2-2, the V gene TRBV6-5; possible D gene TRBD2, 7 bases. The CDR3 is 16 residues long. Germline V lookup: CDR1 MNHEY, CDR2 SVGAGI. The V gene lost 0 bases and the J gene lost 6 bases, with 14 bases spanning the gap. The CDR3 DNA follows: TGTGCCAGCAGTTACTCGGCGGGGGCGGAGGCCGGGGAGCTGTTTTTT. Translation: CASSYSAGAEAGELFF.

V is TRBV4-2 and J is TRBJ1-2, with a weak D call TRBD1 (5 bases). CDR1 and CDR2 (germline): LGHNA, YNFKEQ. This CDR3 is built from 15 residues. V was pared by 0 bases and J by 5 bases, with 13 bases between. CDR3 sequence (DNA): TGTGCCAGCAGCCAAGAAGAGGGAGAGGGGTATGGCTACACCTTC. Its protein is CASSQEEGEGYGYTF.

CDR3 DNA sequence: TGTGCCAGCAGCGTAGGACAGGGCCACTCCTACGAGCAGTACTTC. It is translated as CASSVGQGHSYEQYF. This rearrangement joins TRBV9 to TRBJ2-7; TRBD1 matches at 7 bases. Germline V gene data show CDR1 as SGDLS and CDR2 as YYNGEE. This CDR3 is built from 15 residues. The trim removed 0 bases at V and 0 bases at J, leaving 3 bases unmatched.

This chain joins TRBV29-1 and TRBJ1-1; unclear D gene. This CDR3 has 10 amino acids. Per the germline V gene, CDR1 is SQVTM and CDR2 is ANQGSEA. The germline V and J ends were trimmed by 7 bases and 4 bases, with 7 bases remaining between them. CDR3 DNA sequence: TGCAGCGCTGCGGGCACTGAAGCTTTCTTT. Its protein is CSAAGTEAFF.

V usage is TRBV20-1 and J usage is TRBJ1-2, with D uncertain. Trimming pared 6 bases from V and 5 bases from J, leaving 7 bases between. Per the germline V gene, CDR1 is DFQATT and CDR2 is SNEGSKA (reference sequence). This CDR3 is built from 10 residues. The CDR3 is CSAKKYGYTF. The CDR3 DNA sequence: TGCAGTGCCAAGAAGTATGGCTACACCTTC.

The V and J genes are TRBV7-9 and TRBJ1-5, with a possible D match to TRBD1 (6 bases). Germline values: CDR1 SEHNR, CDR2 FQNEAQ (reference sequence). The CDR3 is 14 residues long. V was cut by 7 bases and J by 7 bases, with 17 bases left in between. DNA for the CDR3: TGTGCCAGCACCTCAGACAAAGGGGGACAGCCCCAGCATTTT. The encoded protein is CASTSDKGGQPQHF.

This clone was recorded only once. The genes are TRBV7-2 and TRBJ1-2; 8 bases are a match to TRBD1. The length of the CDR3 is 16 residues. CDR1 is SGHTA, CDR2 FQGNSA, per germline. Germline trimming cut 0 bases from V and 7 bases from J; bases unmatched to any gene: 10. As DNA, the CDR3 is TGTGCCAGCAGCTTAGCCTCGGACAGGGCCTCGAGTGGCTACACCTTC. This encodes CASSLASDRASSGYTF.

The chain has TRBV13 and TRBJ1-1, with 7 bases lining up with TRBD1. The CDR3 has 15 residues. CDR1 PRHDT and CDR2 FYEKMQ come from the germline V gene (reference sequence). J lost 3 bases, V lost 5 bases, and 9 bases had no gene match. DNA of the CDR3: TGTGCCAGCAGCCCGAACAGGGGCCGGGACACTGAAGCTTTCTTT. Protein product: CASSPNRGRDTEAFF.

The CDR3 DNA follows: TGTGCCAGCAGCCCGAGGGGCAGCTCCTACGAGCAGTACTTC. Protein product: CASSPRGSSYEQYF. The genes are TRBV7-2 and TRBJ2-5; D is perhaps TRBD1 or TRBD2 (5 bases each). TRBJ2-7 explains the end of the DNA better; the J call may be wrong. This CDR3 has 14 amino acids. Germline V CDR1 and CDR2: SGHTA, FQGNSA.

The chain uses TRBV5-1 and TRBJ1-1; no reliable D call. Germline values: CDR1 SGHRS, CDR2 YFSETQ. This CDR3 has 13 amino acids. V was clipped by 4 bases and J by 12 bases, with 19 bases between them. The CDR3 DNA is TGCGCCAGCAGCCCGCTTCCCGGGGAAGGGACTTTCTTT. It is translated as CASSPLPGEGTFF.

Comments on this clone: The same CDR3 also results from other DNA sequences found in this sample. The J gene is TRBJ1-6, the V gene TRBV19; no reliable D call. This CDR3 is 14 amino acids long. Trimming took off 3 bases at V and 8 bases at J, with 11 bases between the two ends. Per germline, CDR1 LNHDA and CDR2 SQIVND (reference sequence). The CDR3 loop is CASSITGNDSPLHF. CDR3 coding DNA: TGTGCCAGTAGTATCACGGGGAACGATTCACCCCTCCACTTT.

This chain joins TRBV5-1 and TRBJ2-1; 7 bases align to TRBD1. V was pared by 4 bases and J by 3 bases, with 4 bases of the junction left unmatched. This CDR3 has 14 residues. Germline values: CDR1 SGHRS, CDR2 YFSETQ. The chain's CDR3 is CASSLRDSYNEQFF. The CDR3 DNA follows: TGCGCCAGCAGCCTCCGGGACAGCTACAATGAGCAGTTCTTC. Supplemented by reference TRBV5-1 and TRBJ2-1, the full variable domain reads KAGVTQTPRYLIKTRGQQVTLSCSPISGHRSVSWYQQTPGQGLQFLFEYFSETQRNKGNFPGRFSGRQFSNSRSEMNVSTLELGDSALYLCASSLRDSYNEQFFGPGTRLTVL.

This clone was observed once. V is TRBV6-5 and J is TRBJ2-7; D gene uncertain. Germline lookup yields CDR1 MNHEY and CDR2 SVGAGI. Trimming left V 5 bases short and J 4 bases short, with 12 bases between. This CDR3 has 13 amino acids. CDR3 in amino acids: CASSPWVGYEQYF. CDR3 coding DNA: TGTGCCAGCAGTCCCTGGGTAGGGTACGAGCAGTACTTC.